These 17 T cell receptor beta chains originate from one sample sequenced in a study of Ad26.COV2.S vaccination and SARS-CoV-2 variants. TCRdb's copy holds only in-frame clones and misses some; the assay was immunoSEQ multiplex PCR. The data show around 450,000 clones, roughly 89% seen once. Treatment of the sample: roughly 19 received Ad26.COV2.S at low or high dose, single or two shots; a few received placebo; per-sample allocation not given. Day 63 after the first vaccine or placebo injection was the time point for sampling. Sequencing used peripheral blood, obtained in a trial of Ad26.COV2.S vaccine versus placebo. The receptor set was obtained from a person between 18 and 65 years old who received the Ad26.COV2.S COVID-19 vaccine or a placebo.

The chain's CDR3 is CASSQEDRGDTEAFF. CDR3 coding DNA: TGCGCCAGCAGCCAGGAAGACAGGGGCGACACTGAAGCTTTCTTT. The chain is built from TRBV4-3 and TRBJ1-1, with 8 bases identical to TRBD1. The length of the CDR3 is 15 residues. Germline V gene lookup returns CDR1 LGHNA and CDR2 YSLEER. V lost 3 bases, J lost 3 bases, and 6 bases stayed unmatched.

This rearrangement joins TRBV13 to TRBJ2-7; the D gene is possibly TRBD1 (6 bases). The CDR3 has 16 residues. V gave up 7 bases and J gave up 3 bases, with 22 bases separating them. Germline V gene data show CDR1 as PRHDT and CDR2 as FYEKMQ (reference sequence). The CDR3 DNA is TGTGCCAGCAACTCCCCCCCCCGGACAGAGATCTACGAGCAGTACGTC. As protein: CASNSPPRTEIYEQYV.

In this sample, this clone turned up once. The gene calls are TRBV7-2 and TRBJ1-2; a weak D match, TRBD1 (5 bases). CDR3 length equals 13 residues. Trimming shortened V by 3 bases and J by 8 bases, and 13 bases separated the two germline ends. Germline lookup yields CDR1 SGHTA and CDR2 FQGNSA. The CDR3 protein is CASSLGGKRGYTF. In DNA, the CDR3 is TGTGCCAGCAGCTTGGGGGGGAAACGCGGCTACACCTTC.

The CDR3 region is CASSSNGLPTGELFF. As DNA, the CDR3 is TGCGCCAGCAGCTCAAACGGACTGCCCACCGGGGAGCTGTTTTTT. This chain connects TRBV5-1 to TRBJ2-2; TRBD2 might be the D (5 bases). CDR1 and CDR2 (germline): SGHRS, YFSETQ. This CDR3 spans 15 amino acids. Trimming shortened V by 3 bases and J by 4 bases, and 13 bases separated the two germline ends.

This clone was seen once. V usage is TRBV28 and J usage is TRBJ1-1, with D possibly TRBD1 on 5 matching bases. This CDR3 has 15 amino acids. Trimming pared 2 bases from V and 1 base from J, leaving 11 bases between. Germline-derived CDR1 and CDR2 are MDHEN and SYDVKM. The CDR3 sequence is CASSLPGQGNTEAFF. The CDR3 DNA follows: TGTGCCAGCAGTTTACCTGGTCAGGGGAACACTGAAGCTTTCTTT.

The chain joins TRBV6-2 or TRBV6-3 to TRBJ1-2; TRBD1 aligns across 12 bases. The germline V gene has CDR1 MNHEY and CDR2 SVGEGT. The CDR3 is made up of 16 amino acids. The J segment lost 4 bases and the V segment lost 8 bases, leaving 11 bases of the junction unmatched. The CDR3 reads CASGRDRGPEGYGYTF. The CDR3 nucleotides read TGTGCCAGCGGCCGGGACAGGGGGCCGGAAGGCTATGGCTACACCTTC.

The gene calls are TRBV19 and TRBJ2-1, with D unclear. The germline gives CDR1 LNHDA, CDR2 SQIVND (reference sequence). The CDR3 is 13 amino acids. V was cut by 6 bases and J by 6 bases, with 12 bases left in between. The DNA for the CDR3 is TGTGCCAGTAGGACGTTAGGTCTCAATGAGCAGTTCTTC. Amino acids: CASRTLGLNEQFF.

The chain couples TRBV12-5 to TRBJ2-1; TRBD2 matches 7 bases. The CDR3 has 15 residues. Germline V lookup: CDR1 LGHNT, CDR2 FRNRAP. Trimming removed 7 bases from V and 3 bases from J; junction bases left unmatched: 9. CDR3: CASVQGSSGYNEQFF. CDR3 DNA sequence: TGTGCTAGTGTCCAAGGATCTAGCGGCTACAATGAGCAGTTCTTC.

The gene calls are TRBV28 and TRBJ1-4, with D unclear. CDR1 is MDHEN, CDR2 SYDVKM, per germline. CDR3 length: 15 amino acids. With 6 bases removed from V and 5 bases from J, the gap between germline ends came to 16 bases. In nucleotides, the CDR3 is TGTGCCAGCAGCTCCCCAGCTTCGTCAAATGAAAAACTGTTTTTT. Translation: CASSSPASSNEKLFF.

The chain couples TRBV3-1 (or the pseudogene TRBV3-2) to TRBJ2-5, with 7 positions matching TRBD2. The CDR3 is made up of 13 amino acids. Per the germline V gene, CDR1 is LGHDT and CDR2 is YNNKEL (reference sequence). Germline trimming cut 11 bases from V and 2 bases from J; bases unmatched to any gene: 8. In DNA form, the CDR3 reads TGTGCCTGCCAACAAGCGGGACAAGAGACCCAGTACTTC. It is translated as CACQQAGQETQYF.

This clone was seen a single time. The CDR3 protein is CASSFTGSGNTIYF. The CDR3, as DNA: TGTGCCAGCAGCTTTACAGGGTCTGGAAACACCATATATTTT. The rearrangement uses TRBV11-2 and TRBJ1-3, with TRBD1 as a possible D gene (6 bases). Germline V lookup: CDR1 SGHAT, CDR2 FQNNGV. This CDR3 contains 14 residues. V gave up 3 bases and J gave up 1 base, with 7 bases separating them. The full variable domain, rest sourced from reference TRBV11-2 and TRBJ1-3, is EAGVAQSPRYKIIEKRQSVAFWCNPISGHATLYWYQQILGQGPKLLIQFQNNGVVDDSQLPKDRFSAERLKGVDSTLKIQPAKLEDSAVYLCASSFTGSGNTIYFGEGSWLTVV.

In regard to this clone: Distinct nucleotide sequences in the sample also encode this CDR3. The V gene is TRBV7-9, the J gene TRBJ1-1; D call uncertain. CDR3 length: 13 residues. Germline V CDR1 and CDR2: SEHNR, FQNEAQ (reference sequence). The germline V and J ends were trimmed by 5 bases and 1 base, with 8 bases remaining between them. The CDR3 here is CASSPRANTEAFF. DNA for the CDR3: TGTGCCAGCAGCCCCCGGGCGAACACTGAAGCTTTCTTT. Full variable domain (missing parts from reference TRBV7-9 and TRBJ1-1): DTGVSQNPRHKITKRGQNVTFRCDPISEHNRLYWYRQTLGQGPEFLTYFQNEAQLEKSRLLSDRFSAERPKGSFSTLEIQRTEQGDSAMYLCASSPRANTEAFFGQGTRLTVV.

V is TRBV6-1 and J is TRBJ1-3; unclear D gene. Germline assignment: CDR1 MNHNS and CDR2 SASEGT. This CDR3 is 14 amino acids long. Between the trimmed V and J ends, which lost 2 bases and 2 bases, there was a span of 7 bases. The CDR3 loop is CASSEYTTGNTIYF. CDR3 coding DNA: TGTGCCAGCAGTGAATATACAACTGGAAACACCATATATTTT.

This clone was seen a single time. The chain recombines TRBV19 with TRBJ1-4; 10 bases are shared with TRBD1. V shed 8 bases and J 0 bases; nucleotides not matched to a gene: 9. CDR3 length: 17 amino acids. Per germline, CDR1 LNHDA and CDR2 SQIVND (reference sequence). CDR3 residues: CASGRDRGPTTNEKLFF. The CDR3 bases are TGTGCCAGTGGACGGGACAGGGGTCCAACAACTAATGAAAAACTGTTTTTT.

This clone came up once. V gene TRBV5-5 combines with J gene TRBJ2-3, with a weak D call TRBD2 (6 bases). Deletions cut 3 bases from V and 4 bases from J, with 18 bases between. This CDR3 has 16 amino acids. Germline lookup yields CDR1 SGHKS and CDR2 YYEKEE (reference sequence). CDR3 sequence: CASSSLGLGRADTQYF. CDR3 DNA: TGTGCCAGCAGCTCCTTGGGACTGGGACGAGCAGATACGCAGTATTTT.

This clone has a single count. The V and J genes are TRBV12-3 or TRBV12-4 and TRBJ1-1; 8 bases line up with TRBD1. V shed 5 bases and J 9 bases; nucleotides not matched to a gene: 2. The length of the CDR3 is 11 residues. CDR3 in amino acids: CASSDRGKAFF. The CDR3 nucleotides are TGTGCCAGCAGTGACAGGGGTAAAGCTTTCTTT.

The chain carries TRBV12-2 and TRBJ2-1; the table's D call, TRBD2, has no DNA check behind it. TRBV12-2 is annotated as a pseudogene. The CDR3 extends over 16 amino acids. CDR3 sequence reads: CASYSRTVTTYNEQFF. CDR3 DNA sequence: TGTGCATCTTACTCCCGAACCGTTACGACCTACAATGAGCAGTTCTTC.